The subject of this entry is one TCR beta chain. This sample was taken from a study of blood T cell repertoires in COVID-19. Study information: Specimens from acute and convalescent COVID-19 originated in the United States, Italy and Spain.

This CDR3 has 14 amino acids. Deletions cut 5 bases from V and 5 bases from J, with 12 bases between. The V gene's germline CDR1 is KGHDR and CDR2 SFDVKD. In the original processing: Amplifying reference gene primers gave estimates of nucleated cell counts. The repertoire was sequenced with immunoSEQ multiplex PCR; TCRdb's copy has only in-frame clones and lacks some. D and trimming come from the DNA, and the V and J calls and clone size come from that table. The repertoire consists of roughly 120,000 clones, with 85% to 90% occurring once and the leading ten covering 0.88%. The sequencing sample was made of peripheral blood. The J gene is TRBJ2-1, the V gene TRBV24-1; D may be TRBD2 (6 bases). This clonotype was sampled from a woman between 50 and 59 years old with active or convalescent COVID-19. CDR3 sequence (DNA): TGTGCCACCAGTGTCGCCGGAGGGGACAATGAGCAGTTCTTC. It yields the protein CATSVAGGDNEQFF.